This note documents a single TCR beta chain sequence. The entry originates in a study of T cell changes during pregnancy in multiple sclerosis. The method was immunoSEQ multiplex PCR; TCRdb's version includes in-frame clones alone and lacks a portion of them. Seen here are tens of thousands of clones, 87% observed once, and the top ten hold around a tenth. V gave up 6 bases and J gave up 1 base; unmatched junction bases: 4. The CDR3 spans 14 residues. Looked up from germline, CDR1 is MNHEY and CDR2 is SMNVEV (reference sequence). The genes are TRBV27 and TRBJ2-7; 9 bases line up with TRBD2. The receptor comes from a female donor with multiple sclerosis, enrolled in a pregnancy study. The sequences come from CD8+ T cells from peripheral blood mononuclear cells, collected in the first trimester of pregnancy. CDR3 DNA sequence: TGTGCCAGCAGGCGACTAGCGGAATCCTACGAGCAGTACTTC. As protein: CASRRLAESYEQYF.